A selection of T cell receptor beta chains follows, all from one sample in a study of shared clonotypes between healthy human individuals. Some clones are missing from TCRdb's copy, which holds only in-frame ones; the method was immunoSEQ multiplex PCR. Among around 2,000,000 clones listed, roughly 91% were seen once. The source material was naive CD8+ T cells from PBMCs. These receptor sequences come from a man aged 18 to 35 in good health. Some clones in this sample may be carry-over from other donors' samples. Each CDR3 is given with its conserved first and last residue. Each record gives: clone size, D gene, V gene, J gene, CDR3 DNA, CDR3 protein. The D gene is left open where the match is weak. Size values are once, few and many counts, or a class for expanded clones, and some rows have none.

NA,TRBD2,TRBV7-9,TRBJ2-1,TGTGCCAGCTGCGGGGGGGGCAACAATGAGCAGTTCTTC,CASCGGGNNEQFF
NA,NA,TRBV15,TRBJ2-7,TGTGCCACCAGCAGAAGCTCACAGGGCCTCTACGAGCAGTACTTC,CATSRSSQGLYEQYF
NA,NA,TRBV6-1,TRBJ2-1,TGTGCCAGCAGGGTATGGCATGAGCAGTTCTTC,CASRVWHEQFF
NA,TRBD1,TRBV27,TRBJ2-7,TGTGCCAGCAGTTTATCCTTCGGGGACAGGGGTATCTACGAGCAGTACTTC,CASSLSFGDRGIYEQYF
NA,NA,TRBV7-9,TRBJ2-7,TGTGCCAGCAGCCTAGGCGGGGCCTACTCCTACGAGCAGTACTTC,CASSLGGAYSYEQYF
NA,TRBD2,TRBV7-8,TRBJ2-3,TGTGCCAGCAGCTTGGGACTAGCGGGAGAATCTGACACAGATACGCAGTATTTT,CASSLGLAGESDTDTQYF
NA,NA,TRBV27,TRBJ2-3,TGTGCCAGCAGTCCCACCAGAGGCCGCGTCACAGATACGCAGTATTTT,CASSPTRGRVTDTQYF
NA,NA,TRBV4-1,TRBJ1-2,TGCGCCAGCAGCCAGGTAGACAGGCCCTATGGCTACACCTTC,CASSQVDRPYGYTF
NA,NA,TRBV7-9,TRBJ1-2,TGTGCCAGCAGCCACTCCCGGGGGCCAGTCTATGGCTACACCTTC,CASSHSRGPVYGYTF
NA,TRBD1,TRBV5-6,TRBJ2-2,TGTGCCAGCAGCTTGAGCGGACAGGGTTTAAGGACCGGGGAGCTGTTTTTT,CASSLSGQGLRTGELFF
NA,NA,TRBV30,TRBJ1-2,TGTGCCTGGGCCCGACCGGGGGGCTACACCTTC,CAWARPGGYTF
NA,NA,TRBV7-8,TRBJ2-5,TGTGCCAGCAGCTTAGCGACCAACGAGGAGACCCAGTACTTC,CASSLATNEETQYF
NA,NA,TRBV19,TRBJ2-7,TGTGCCAGTAGTATAACAGTCTCCTACGAGCAGTACTTC,CASSITVSYEQYF
NA,NA,TRBV25-1,TRBJ2-2,TGTGCCAGCAGCCTTTATGGACCAAGCCTCTACGGGGAGCTGTTTTTT,CASSLYGPSLYGELFF
once,TRBD1,TRBV19,TRBJ1-5,TGTGCCAGTAGTGTCCGACAGGGGGCGTTTCATCAGCCCCAGCATTTT,CASSVRQGAFHQPQHF
NA,TRBD2,TRBV25-1,TRBJ2-3,TGTGCCAGCAGTGAGGGACTAGCATTTCTTGATACGCAGTATTTT,CASSEGLAFLDTQYF
NA,NA,TRBV5-1,TRBJ2-6,TGCGCCAGCAGCTTGGATGGGGCTCCTGGGGCCAACGTCCTGACTTTC,CASSLDGAPGANVLTF
NA,TRBD2,TRBV7-2,TRBJ2-7,TGTGCCAGCAGCTTACTAGCGGGAGGCTCCTACGAGCAGTACTTC,CASSLLAGGSYEQYF
NA,NA,TRBV7-9,TRBJ1-4,TGTGCCAGCACCCAGAGCTATGAAAAACTGTTTTTT,CASTQSYEKLFF
NA,TRBD2,TRBV4-1,TRBJ2-1,TGCGCCAGCAGCCAAGATATGGCTAGCGGGAGTTTGAGTGAGCAGTTCTTC,CASSQDMASGSLSEQFF
NA,NA,TRBV5-6,TRBJ2-1,TGTGCCAGCAGGCCCGGGACCAGCTCCTACAATGAGCAGTTCTTC,CASRPGTSSYNEQFF
NA,NA,TRBV6-6,TRBJ1-2,TGTGCCAGCACCGAGCCAGAGGGGGACTATGGCTACACCTTC,CASTEPEGDYGYTF
NA,NA,TRBV6-6,TRBJ2-2,TGTGCCAGCAGAAAAACAGGGACCGGGGAGCTGTTTTTT,CASRKTGTGELFF
NA,NA,TRBV7-9,TRBJ2-3,TGTGCCAGCAGCTCGGGCGCAGATACGCAGTATTTT,CASSSGADTQYF
NA,TRBD1,TRBV28,TRBJ2-7,TGTGCCAGCAGTTTAGGGGGACAGGCCTACGAGCAGTACTTC,CASSLGGQAYEQYF
NA,NA,TRBV7-8,TRBJ2-3,TGTGCCAGCAGCTTTCTTAGGGCAGATACGCAGTATTTT,CASSFLRADTQYF
NA,TRBD2,TRBV29-1,TRBJ2-1,TGCAGCGTTAAGGGACTAGCGGGAGATAAGGTCTGGGACAATGAGCAGTTCTTC,CSVKGLAGDKVWDNEQFF
NA,NA,TRBV19,TRBJ2-7,TGTGCCAGTAGTAATACAGGGAACACGTACGAGCAGTACTTC,CASSNTGNTYEQYF
once,NA,TRBV7-9,TRBJ1-1,TGTGCCAGCAGCCCTACATCGGGGGGCAGCGCTGAAGCTTTCTTT,CASSPTSGGSAEAFF
NA,TRBD1,TRBV7-6,TRBJ2-3,TGTGCCAGCAGCCCCGACAGGGGAGATACGCAGTATTTT,CASSPDRGDTQYF
NA,NA,TRBV11-2,TRBJ1-1,TGTGCCAGCAGCTTAGATTTTACAGGGCTGAACACTGAAGCTTTCTTT,CASSLDFTGLNTEAFF
NA,TRBD1,TRBV27,TRBJ2-5,TGTGCCAGCAGGGATAGGGGGACAGGTCGGACCCAGTACTTC,CASRDRGTGRTQYF
NA,TRBD2,TRBV7-9,TRBJ2-7,TGTGCCAGCAGCGTTCCGGGACTAGCGGGGGACTACGAGCAGTACTTC,CASSVPGLAGDYEQYF
NA,NA,TRBV9,TRBJ1-1,TGTGCCAGCAGCGGCAACCCGGTCACTGAAGCTTTCTTT,CASSGNPVTEAFF
NA,NA,TRBV7-9,TRBJ2-2,TGTGCCAGCAGTTCTGCAGCCGATACCTTCCACACCGGGGAGCTGTTTTTT,CASSSAADTFHTGELFF
NA,TRBD1,TRBV7-9,TRBJ1-5,TGTGCCAGCAGCTGGGACAGGGACGTACGCAATCAGCCCCAGCATTTT,CASSWDRDVRNQPQHF
NA,TRBD1,TRBV7-9,TRBJ1-1,TGTGCCAGCAACAAACCGGGACAGCCTACTGAAGCTTTCTTT,CASNKPGQPTEAFF
NA,TRBD2,TRBV27,TRBJ2-1,TGTGCCAGCAGTCTTAGCTCCGGGACTATGAACAATGAGCAGTTCTTC,CASSLSSGTMNNEQFF
NA,TRBD2,TRBV7-9,TRBJ2-2,TGTGCCAGCAGCTTCAGCAATGGACTAGCGGTTAACACCGGGGAGCTGTTTTTT,CASSFSNGLAVNTGELFF
NA,TRBD1,TRBV28,TRBJ1-5,TGTGCCAGCATGTCGGGGCCACAGGGGGCGAATCAGCCCCAGCATTTT,CASMSGPQGANQPQHF
NA,TRBD1,TRBV5-4,TRBJ2-7,TGTGCCAGCAGTAGGGACAGGAGCTCCTACGAGCAGTACTTC,CASSRDRSSYEQYF